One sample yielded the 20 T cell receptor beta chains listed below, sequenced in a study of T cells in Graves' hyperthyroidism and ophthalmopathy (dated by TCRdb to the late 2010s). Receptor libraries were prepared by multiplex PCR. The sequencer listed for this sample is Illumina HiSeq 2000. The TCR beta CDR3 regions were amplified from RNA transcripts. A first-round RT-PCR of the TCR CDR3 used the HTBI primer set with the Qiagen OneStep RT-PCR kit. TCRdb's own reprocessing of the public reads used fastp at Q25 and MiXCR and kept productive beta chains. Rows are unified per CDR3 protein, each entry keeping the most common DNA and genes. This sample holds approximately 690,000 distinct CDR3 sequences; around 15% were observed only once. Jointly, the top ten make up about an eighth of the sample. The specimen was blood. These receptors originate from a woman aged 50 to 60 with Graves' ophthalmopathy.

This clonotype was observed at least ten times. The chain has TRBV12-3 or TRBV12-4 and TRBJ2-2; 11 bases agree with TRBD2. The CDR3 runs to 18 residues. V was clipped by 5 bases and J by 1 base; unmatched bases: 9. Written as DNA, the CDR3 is TGTGCCAGCAGTGACTCTCTTCTAGCGGGAGGGAACACCGGGGAGCTGTTTTTT. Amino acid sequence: CASSDSLLAGGNTGELFF.

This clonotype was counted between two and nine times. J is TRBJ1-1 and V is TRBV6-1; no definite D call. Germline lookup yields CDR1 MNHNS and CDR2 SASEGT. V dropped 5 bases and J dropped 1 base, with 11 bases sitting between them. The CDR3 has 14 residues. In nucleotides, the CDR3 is TGTGCCAGCAGTCACACCGCGGGGAACACTGAAGCTTTCTTT. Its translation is CASSHTAGNTEAFF.

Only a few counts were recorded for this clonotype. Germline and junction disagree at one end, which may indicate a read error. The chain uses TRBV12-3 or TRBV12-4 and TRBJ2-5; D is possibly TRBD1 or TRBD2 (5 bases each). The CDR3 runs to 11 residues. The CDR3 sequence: CAISRGWEVNF. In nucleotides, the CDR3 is TGTGCCATCTCGAGGGGTTGGGAAGTCAACTTC.

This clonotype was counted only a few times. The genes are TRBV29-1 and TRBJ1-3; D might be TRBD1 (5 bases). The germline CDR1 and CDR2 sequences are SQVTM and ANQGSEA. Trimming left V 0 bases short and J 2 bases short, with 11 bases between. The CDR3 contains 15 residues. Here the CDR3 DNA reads TGCAGCGTTGAAGAGGGGGAGACAGCTGGAAACACCATATATTTT. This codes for CSVEEGETAGNTIYF.

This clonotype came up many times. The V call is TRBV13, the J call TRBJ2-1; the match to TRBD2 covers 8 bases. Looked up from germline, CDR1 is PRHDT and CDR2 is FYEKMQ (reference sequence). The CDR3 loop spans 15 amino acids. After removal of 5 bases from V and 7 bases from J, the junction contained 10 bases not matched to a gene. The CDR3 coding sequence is TGTGCCAGCAGCGAGACTAGCGCAATTTTAAATGAGCAGTTCTTC. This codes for CASSETSAILNEQFF.

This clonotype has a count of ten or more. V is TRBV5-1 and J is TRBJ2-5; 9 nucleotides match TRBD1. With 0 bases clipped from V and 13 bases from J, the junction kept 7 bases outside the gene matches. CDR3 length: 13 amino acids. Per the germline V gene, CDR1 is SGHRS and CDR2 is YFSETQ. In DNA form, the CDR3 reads TGCGCCAGCAGCTTGGGCCGGGACAGGGCGTCGTACTTC. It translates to CASSLGRDRASYF.

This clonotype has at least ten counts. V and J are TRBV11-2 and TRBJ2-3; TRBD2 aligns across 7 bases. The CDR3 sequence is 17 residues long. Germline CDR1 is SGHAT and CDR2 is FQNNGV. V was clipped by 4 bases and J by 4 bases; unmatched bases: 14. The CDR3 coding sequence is TGTGCCAGCAGCTCTTGGGGCGGGAGAGGTCTCCCAGATACGCAGTATTTT. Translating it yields CASSSWGGRGLPDTQYF.

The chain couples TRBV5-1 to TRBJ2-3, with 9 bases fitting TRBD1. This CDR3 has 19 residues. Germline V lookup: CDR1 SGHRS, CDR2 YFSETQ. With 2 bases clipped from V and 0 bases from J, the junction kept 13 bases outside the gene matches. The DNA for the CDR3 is TGCGCCAGCAGCTTTACCGGGACAGGGTCTCTTCGTAGCACAGATACGCAGTATTTT. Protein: CASSFTGTGSLRSTDTQYF.

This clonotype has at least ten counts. The CDR3 DNA reads TGTGCCAGCAGTTTAGGATATAGCCTGAACACCGGGGAGCTGTTTTTT. As protein: CASSLGYSLNTGELFF. The rearrangement joins TRBV28 to TRBJ2-2; no firm D call. The CDR3 length is 16 residues. Germline CDR1 reads MDHEN; CDR2 reads SYDVKM. V lost 2 bases, J lost 1 base, and 11 bases lay in between.

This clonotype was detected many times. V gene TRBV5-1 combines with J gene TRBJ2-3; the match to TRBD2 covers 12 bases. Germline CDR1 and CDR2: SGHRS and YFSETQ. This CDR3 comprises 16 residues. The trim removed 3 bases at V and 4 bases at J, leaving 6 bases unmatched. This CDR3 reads CASSSLTSGRPDTQYF. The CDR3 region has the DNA TGCGCCAGCAGCTCTCTGACTAGCGGGAGACCAGATACGCAGTATTTT.

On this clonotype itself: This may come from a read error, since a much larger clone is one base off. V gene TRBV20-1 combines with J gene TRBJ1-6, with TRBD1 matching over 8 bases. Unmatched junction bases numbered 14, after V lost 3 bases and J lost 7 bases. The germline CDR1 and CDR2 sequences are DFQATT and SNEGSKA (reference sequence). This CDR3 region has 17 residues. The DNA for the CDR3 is TGCAGTGCTAGCCCAACACCCGGACAGGGAGTAAATTCACCCCTCCACTTT. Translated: CSASPTPGQGVNSPLHF.

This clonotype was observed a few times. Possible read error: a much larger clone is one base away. As DNA, the CDR3 is TGTGCCAGCAGTTTATGGTACGAGCAGTACTTC. This translates into CASSLWYEQYF. The V and J genes are TRBV28 and TRBJ2-7; no definite D call. CDR1 MDHEN and CDR2 SYDVKM come from the germline V gene. The CDR3 extends over 11 amino acids. Trimming shortened V by 0 bases and J by 4 bases, and 1 base separated the two germline ends.

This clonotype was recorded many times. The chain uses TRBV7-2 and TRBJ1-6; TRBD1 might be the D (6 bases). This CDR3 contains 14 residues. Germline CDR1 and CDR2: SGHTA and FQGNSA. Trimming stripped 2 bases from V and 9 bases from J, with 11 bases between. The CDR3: CASSLTGPPSPLHF. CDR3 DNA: TGTGCCAGCAGCTTAACAGGGCCACCTTCACCCCTCCACTTT.

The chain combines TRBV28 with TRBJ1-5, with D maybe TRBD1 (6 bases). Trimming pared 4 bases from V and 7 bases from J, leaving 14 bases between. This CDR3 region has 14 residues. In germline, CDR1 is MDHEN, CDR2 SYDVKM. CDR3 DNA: TGTGCCAGCAGTTACCCCAGGGGTTGGCAGCCCCAGCATTTT. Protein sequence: CASSYPRGWQPQHF.

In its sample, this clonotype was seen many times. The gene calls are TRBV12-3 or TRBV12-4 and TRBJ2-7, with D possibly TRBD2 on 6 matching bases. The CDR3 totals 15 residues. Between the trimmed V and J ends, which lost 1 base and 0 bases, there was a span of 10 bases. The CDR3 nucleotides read TGTGCCAGCAGTTTAGGTCCGGGGGACTCCTACGAGCAGTACTTC. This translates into CASSLGPGDSYEQYF.

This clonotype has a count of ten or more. CDR3 nucleotides: TGTGCCACCAGTGATGGTGGACAGGGGAGCTATGGCTACACCTTC. Protein product: CATSDGGQGSYGYTF. This sequence joins TRBV24-1 and TRBJ1-2; the match to TRBD1 covers 9 bases. Germline assignment: CDR1 KGHDR and CDR2 SFDVKD. The CDR3 length is 15 residues. V lost 3 bases, J lost 4 bases, and 5 bases stayed unmatched.

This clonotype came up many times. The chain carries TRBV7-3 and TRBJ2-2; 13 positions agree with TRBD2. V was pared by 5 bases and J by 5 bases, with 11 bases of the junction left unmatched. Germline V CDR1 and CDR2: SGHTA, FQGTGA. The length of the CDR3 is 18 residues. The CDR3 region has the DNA TGTGCCAGCAGCCCTTTCTCGAGGGGACTAGCGGGAACCGGGGAGCTGTTTTTT. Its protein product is CASSPFSRGLAGTGELFF. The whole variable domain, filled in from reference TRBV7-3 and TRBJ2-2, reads GAGVSQTPSNKVTEKGKYVELRCDPISGHTALYWYRQSLGQGPEFLIYFQGTGAADDSGLPNDRFFAVRPEGSVSTLKIQRTERGDSAVYLCASSPFSRGLAGTGELFFGEGSRLTVL.

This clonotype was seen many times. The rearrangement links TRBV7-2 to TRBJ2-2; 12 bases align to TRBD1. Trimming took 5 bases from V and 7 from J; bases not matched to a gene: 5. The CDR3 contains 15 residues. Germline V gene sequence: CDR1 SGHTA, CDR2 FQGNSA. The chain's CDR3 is CASSKGQGAGGELFF. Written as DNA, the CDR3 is TGTGCCAGCAGCAAGGGACAGGGGGCCGGCGGGGAGCTGTTTTTT.

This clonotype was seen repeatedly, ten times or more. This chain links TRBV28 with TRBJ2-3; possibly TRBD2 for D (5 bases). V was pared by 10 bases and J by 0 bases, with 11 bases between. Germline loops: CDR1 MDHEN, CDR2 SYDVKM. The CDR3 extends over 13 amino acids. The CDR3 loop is CATARGSTDTQYF. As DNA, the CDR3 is TGTGCCACCGCACGGGGAAGCACAGATACGCAGTATTTT.

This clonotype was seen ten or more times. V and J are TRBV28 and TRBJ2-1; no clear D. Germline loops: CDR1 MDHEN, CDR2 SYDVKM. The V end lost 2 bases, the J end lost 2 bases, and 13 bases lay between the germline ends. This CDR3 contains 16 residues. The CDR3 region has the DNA TGTGCCAGCAGTTTAGTTCAGTCTATCCCCTACAATGAGCAGTTCTTC. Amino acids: CASSLVQSIPYNEQFF.